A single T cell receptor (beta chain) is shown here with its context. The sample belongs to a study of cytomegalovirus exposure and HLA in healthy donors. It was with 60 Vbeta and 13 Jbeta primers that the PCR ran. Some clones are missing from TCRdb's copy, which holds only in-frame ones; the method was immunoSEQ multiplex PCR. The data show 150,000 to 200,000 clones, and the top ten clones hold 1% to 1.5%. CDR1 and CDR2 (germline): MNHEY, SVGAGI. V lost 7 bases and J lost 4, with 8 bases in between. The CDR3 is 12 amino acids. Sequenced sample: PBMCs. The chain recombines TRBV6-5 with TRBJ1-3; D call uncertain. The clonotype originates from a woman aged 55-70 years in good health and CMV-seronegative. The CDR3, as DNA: TGTGCCAGCAAGAGCCTCGGAAACACCATATATTTT. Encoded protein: CASKSLGNTIYF.